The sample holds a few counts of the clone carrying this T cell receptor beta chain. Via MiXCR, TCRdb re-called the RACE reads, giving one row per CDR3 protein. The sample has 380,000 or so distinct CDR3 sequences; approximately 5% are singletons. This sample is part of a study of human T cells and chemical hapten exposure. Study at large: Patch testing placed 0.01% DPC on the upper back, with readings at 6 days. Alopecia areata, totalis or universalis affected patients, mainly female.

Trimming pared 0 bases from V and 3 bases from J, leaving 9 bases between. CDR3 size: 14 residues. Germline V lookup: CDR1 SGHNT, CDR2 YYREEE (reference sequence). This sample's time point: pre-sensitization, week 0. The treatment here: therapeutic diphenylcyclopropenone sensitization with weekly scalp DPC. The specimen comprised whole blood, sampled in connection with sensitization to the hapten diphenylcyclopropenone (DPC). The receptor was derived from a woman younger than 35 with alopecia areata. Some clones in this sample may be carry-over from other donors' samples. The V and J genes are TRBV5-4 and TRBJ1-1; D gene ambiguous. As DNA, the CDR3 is TGTGCCAGCAGCTTGGACAGCCCGGACACTGAAGCTTTCTTT. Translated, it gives CASSLDSPDTEAFF.